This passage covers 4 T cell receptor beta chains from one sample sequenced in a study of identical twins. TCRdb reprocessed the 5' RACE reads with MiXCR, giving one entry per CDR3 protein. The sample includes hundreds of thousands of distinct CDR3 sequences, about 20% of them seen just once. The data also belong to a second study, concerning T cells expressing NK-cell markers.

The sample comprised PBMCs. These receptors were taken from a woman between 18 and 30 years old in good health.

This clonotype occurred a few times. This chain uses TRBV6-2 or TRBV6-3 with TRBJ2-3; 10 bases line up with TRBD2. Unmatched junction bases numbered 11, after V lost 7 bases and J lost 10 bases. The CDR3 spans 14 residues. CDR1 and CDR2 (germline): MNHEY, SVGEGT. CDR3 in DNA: TGTGCCAGCAAGACACTAGCGGGGCCCAATGCGCAGTATTTT. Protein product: CASKTLAGPNAQYF.

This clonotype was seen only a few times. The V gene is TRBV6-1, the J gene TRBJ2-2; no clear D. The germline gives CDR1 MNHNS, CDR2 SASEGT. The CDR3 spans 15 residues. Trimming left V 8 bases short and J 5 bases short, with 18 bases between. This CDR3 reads CASQGSSGWTGELFF. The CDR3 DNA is TGTGCCAGCCAAGGCTCCTCTGGATGGACCGGGGAGCTGTTTTTT.

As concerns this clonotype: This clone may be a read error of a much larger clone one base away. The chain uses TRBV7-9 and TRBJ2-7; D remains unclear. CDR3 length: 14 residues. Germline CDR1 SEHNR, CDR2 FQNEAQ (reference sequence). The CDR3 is CARSLSPSSYEQYF. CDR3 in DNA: TGTGCCAGAAGCTTATCCCCTAGCTCCTACGAGCAGTACTTC.

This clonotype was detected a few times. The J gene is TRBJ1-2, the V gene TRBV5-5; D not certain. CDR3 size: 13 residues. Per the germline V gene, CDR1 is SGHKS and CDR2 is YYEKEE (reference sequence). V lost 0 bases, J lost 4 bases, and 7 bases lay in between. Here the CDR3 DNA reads TGTGCCAGCAGCTTGGAACAGAGCTATGGCTACACCTTC. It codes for CASSLEQSYGYTF.